The sequence of this T cell receptor beta chain was determined in a study of T-cell reconstitution after alpha-beta-depleted transplantation in children. Study-wide points: At one year after transplant, newly produced T cells mostly accounted for T-cell counts and diversity.

This sample's TCRbeta library carried unique molecular identifier barcodes. TCRdb re-called the PCR reads through MiXCR, storing one row per CDR3 protein. The repertoire holds about 140,000 distinct CDR3 sequences, with 8.5% to 10% as singletons. The CDR3 loop spans 15 amino acids. Trimming stripped 3 bases from V and 10 bases from J, with 18 bases between. Germline CDR1 and CDR2: SEHNR and FQNEAQ (reference sequence). Of note for this clonotype: Its specificity is not known.

The chain combines TRBV7-9 with TRBJ1-4; a weak D match, TRBD1 (5 bases). Here the sequenced sample was PBMCs, mostly from graft donor cells, taken 180 days after TCRalphabeta/CD19-depleted stem cell transplant. This TCR derives from a female patient aged 2 to 10 who had a stem cell transplant for congenital amegakaryocytic thrombocytopenia, so the T cells may come from the graft donor. Here the CDR3 DNA reads TGTGCCAGCAGCTTCGGCGTTATGGGGGTGGGAAAACTGTTTTTT. Translating gives CASSFGVMGVGKLFF.